Reported below is one TCR beta chain. The CDR3 is made up of 13 amino acids. Germline V gene data show CDR1 as KGHSH and CDR2 as LQKENI. Trimming cost V 4 bases and J 4 bases, with 11 bases left between them. The sample originates from a study of blood T cell repertoires in COVID-19. Sequencing was performed with immunoSEQ multiplex PCR; in TCRdb, only in-frame clones are kept and a portion is missing. This table has over 150,000 clones, about 91% appearing once. This rearrangement joins TRBV18 to TRBJ2-7; D ambiguous. The sequence was collected from a woman in her fifties or sixties who had recovered from COVID-19. Input material: peripheral blood. The CDR3 protein is CASSLRLEYEQYF. CDR3 DNA sequence: TGTGCCAGCTCACTCAGACTTGAGTACGAGCAGTACTTC.